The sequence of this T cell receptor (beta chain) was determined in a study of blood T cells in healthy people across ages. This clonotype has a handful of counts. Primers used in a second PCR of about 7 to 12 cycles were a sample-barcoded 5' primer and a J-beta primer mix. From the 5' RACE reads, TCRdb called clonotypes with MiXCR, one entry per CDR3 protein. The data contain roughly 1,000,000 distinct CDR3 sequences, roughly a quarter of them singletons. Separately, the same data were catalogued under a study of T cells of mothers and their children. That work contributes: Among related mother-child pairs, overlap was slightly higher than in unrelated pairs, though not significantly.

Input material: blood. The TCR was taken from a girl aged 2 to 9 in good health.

CDR3: CSARQGGRNTEAFF. CDR3 bases: TGCAGTGCTAGACAGGGAGGAAGGAACACTGAAGCTTTCTTT. The J gene is TRBJ1-1, the V gene TRBV20-1; possibly TRBD1 for D (5 bases). Trimming stripped 2 bases from V and 1 base from J, with 11 bases between. The length of the CDR3 is 14 residues. Looked up from germline, CDR1 is DFQATT and CDR2 is SNEGSKA (reference sequence).